This T cell receptor beta chain was recovered during a study of identical twins. Study-wide results and caveats: Twin-shared out-of-frame alpha sequences showed excess low generation probability.

CDR3 length: 14 amino acids. In germline, CDR1 is LNHNV, CDR2 YYDKDF (reference sequence). V lost 6 bases and J lost 6; bases outside the gene matches: 6. TCRdb reprocessed the 5' RACE reads via MiXCR and lists one record per CDR3 protein. The repertoire holds approximately 690,000 distinct CDR3 sequences, with roughly 6% as singletons. As to this clonotype: Its antigen is undetermined.

The rearrangement uses TRBV15 and TRBJ1-3; 9 positions agree with TRBD1. This clonotype originated in a man aged 18 to 29 in good health. Sequences were obtained from naive T cells sorted from blood. The CDR3 spells CATSLDRGTNTIYF. For the CDR3, the DNA is TGTGCCACCAGTCTCGACAGGGGGACAAACACCATATATTTT.